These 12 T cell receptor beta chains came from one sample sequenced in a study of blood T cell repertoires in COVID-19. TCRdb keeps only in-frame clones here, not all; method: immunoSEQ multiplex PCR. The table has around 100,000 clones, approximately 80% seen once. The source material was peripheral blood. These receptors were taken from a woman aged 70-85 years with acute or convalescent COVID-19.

As DNA, the CDR3 is TGCGCCAGCAGCGCCGCGGGGGGTTCCACAGATACGCAGTATTTT. This gives the protein CASSAAGGSTDTQYF. This chain connects TRBV4-3 to TRBJ2-3; 8 nucleotides align to TRBD2. Germline CDR1 and CDR2: LGHNA and YSLEER. V trimming: 5 bases; J trimming: 2 bases; junction bases outside the gene matches: 6. This CDR3 spans 15 amino acids.

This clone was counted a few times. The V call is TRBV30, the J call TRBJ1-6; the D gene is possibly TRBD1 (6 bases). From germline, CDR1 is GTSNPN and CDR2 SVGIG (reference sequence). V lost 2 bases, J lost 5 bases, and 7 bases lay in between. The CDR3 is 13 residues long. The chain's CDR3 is CAWSRQDNSPLHF. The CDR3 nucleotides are TGTGCCTGGAGTCGACAGGATAATTCACCCCTCCACTTT.

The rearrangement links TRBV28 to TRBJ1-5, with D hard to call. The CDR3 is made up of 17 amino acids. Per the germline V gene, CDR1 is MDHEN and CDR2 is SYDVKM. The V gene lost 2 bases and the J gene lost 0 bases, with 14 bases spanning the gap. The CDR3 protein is CASSLPTGVYSNQPQHF. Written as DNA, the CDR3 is TGTGCCAGCAGTTTACCGACCGGAGTTTATAGCAATCAGCCCCAGCATTTT.

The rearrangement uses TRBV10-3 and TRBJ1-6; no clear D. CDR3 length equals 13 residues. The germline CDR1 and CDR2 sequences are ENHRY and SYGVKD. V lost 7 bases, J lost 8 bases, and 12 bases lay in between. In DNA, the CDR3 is TGTGCCATCACTCCTAGCGGGGATTCACCCCTCCACTTT. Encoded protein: CAITPSGDSPLHF.

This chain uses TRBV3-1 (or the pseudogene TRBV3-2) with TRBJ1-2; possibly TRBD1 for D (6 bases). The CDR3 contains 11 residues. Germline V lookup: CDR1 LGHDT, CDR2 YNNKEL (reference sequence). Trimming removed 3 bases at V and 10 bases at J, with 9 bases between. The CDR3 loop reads CASSQQGPYTF. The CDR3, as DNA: TGTGCCAGCAGCCAGCAGGGGCCCTACACCTTC.

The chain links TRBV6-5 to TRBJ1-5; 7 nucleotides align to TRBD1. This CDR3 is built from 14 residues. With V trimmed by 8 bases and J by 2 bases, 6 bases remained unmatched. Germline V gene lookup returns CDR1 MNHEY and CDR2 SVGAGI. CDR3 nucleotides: TGTGCCAGCTGTCAGGGGGGTCGCAATCAGCCCCAGCATTTT. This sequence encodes CASCQGGRNQPQHF.

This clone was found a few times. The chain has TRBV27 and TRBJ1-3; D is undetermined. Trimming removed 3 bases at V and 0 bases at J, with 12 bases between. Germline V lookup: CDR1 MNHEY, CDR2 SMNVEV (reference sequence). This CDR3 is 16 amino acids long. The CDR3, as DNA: TGTGCCAGCAGTTTGAACGCAGGCCTCTCTGGAAACACCATATATTTT. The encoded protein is CASSLNAGLSGNTIYF.

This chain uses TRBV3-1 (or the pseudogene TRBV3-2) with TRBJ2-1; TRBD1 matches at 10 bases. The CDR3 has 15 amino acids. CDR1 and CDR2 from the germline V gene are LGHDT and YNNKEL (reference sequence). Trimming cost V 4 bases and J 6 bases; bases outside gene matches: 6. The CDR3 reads CASSPGQGGFNEQFF. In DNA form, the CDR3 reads TGTGCCAGCAGCCCTGGACAGGGGGGATTCAATGAGCAGTTCTTC.

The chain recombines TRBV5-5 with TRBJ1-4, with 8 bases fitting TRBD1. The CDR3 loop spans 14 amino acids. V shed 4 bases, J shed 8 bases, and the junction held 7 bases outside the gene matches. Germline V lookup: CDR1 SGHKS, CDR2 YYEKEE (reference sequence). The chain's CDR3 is CASSPGQGNEKLFF. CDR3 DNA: TGTGCCAGCAGCCCTGGACAGGGAAACGAAAAACTGTTTTTT.

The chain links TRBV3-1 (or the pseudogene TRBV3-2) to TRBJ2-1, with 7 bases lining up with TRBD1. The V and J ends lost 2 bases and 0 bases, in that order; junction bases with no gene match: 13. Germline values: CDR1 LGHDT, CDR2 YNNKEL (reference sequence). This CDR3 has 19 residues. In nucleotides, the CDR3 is TGTGCCAGCAGCCAATATGGGGACAGCGCAACTAGCTCCTACAATGAGCAGTTCTTC. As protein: CASSQYGDSATSSYNEQFF.

In DNA form, the CDR3 reads TGTGCCAGCTCACTGGGGACAGGGACTAGCAATCAGCCCCAGCATTTT. Its translation is CASSLGTGTSNQPQHF. This sequence joins TRBV18 and TRBJ1-5, with TRBD1 identical over 9 bases. CDR1 is KGHSH, CDR2 LQKENI, per germline. The V and J ends lost 4 bases and 0 bases, in that order; junction bases with no gene match: 4. This CDR3 spans 16 amino acids.

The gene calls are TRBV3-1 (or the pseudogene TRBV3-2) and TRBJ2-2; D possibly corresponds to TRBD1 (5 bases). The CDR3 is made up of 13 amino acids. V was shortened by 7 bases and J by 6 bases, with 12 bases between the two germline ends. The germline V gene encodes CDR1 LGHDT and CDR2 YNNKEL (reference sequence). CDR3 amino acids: CASTDSLAGELFF. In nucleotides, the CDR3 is TGTGCCAGCACAGACAGCCTGGCCGGGGAGCTGTTTTTT.